These T cell receptor beta chains were read from a single sample in a study of T-cell memory formation after mild COVID-19. TCRdb itself ran the 5' RACE reads through MiXCR, one entry per CDR3 protein. Of 300,000 to 400,000 distinct CDR3 sequences listed, around 30% were seen once; the top ten hold roughly 12%. The material sequenced was PBMCs or a T cell subset sorted from them (not recorded which). These receptors originate from an adult woman who had mild COVID-19 (a few samples of this study predate the infection). Cell type and time point are not known. CDR3s include the opening cysteine and the closing phenylalanine or tryptophan. Each record gives: D gene, J gene, clone size, V gene, CDR3 DNA, CDR3 protein. D genes are given only for firm matches. Where a row states a size, it is once, few, many or the class of an expanded clone; other rows omit it.

>NA|TRBJ2-5|NA|TRBV12-3/TRBV12-4
TGTGCCAGCAGTTTATGGCAGGGAGAGACCCAGTACTTC
CASSLWQGETQYF
>TRBD1|TRBJ1-1|few|TRBV20-1
TGCAGTGCTCGACAGGGAGGCACTGAAGCTTTCTTT
CSARQGGTEAFF
>TRBD2|TRBJ2-2|many|TRBV24-1
TGTGCCACCAGTGATTCTCGACTAGCGGGCACCGGGGAGCTGTTTTTT
CATSDSRLAGTGELFF
>NA|TRBJ2-1|few|TRBV20-1
TGCAGTGCTAGAGGAGGAGGCAAGCTCCTCAGCTCCTACAATGAGCAGTTCTTC
CSARGGGKLLSSYNEQFF
>TRBD1|TRBJ2-5|once|TRBV6-5
TGTGCCAGCAGCCGGGGACAGGGGGCGATGGGGGAGACCCAGTACTTC
CASSRGQGAMGETQYF
>NA|TRBJ2-3|NA|TRBV19
TGTGCCAGTAGTATAGAGAGTTCCACGGGATCAAGCACAGATACGCAGTATTTT
CASSIESSTGSSTDTQYF
>NA|TRBJ1-5|NA|TRBV12-3/TRBV12-4
TGTGCCAGCAGTTTAAATGCCCAGCCCCAGCATTTT
CASSLNAQPQHF
>NA|TRBJ2-5|few|TRBV5-1
TGCGCCAGCAGCTTCAGGACAGATCAAGAGACCCAGTACTTC
CASSFRTDQETQYF
>TRBD1|TRBJ1-5|NA|TRBV27
TGTGCCAGCATTCCGGGGACAGGGGGTTATAGCAATCAGCCCCAGCATTTT
CASIPGTGGYSNQPQHF
>NA|TRBJ1-4|few|TRBV3-1
TGTGCCAGCAGCCAAAATGGTGTAGGGAATGAAAAACTGTTTTTT
CASSQNGVGNEKLFF
>TRBD1|TRBJ2-3|NA|TRBV29-1
TGCAGCGTCCGCCACGGACAGGGAAGCACAGATACGCAGTATTTT
CSVRHGQGSTDTQYF
>NA|TRBJ2-1|few|TRBV12-3/TRBV12-4
TGTGCCAGCAGCCTGGACAGGGCTGGCGGGGGGATACAATATGAGCAGTTCTTC
CASSLDRAGGGIQYEQFF
>NA|TRBJ2-7|NA|TRBV7-8
TGTGCCAGCACAGGGTACTACGAGCAGTACTTC
CASTGYYEQYF
>NA|TRBJ2-2|few|TRBV12-3/TRBV12-4
TGTGCCAGCAGTTTCGAAGCGCTAGGGGAGCTGTTTTTT
CASSFEALGELFF
>NA|TRBJ1-5|many|TRBV4-2
TGTGCCAGCAGCCAAGAAAGGGTTCAGCCCCAGCATTTT
CASSQERVQPQHF
>NA|TRBJ1-6|NA|TRBV20-1
TGCAGTGCTAGAGGCCAGGACGGCTATAATTCACCCCTCCACTTT
CSARGQDGYNSPLHF
>NA|TRBJ1-2|NA|TRBV7-2
TGTGCCAGCAGCCCTAGGGGGGAAACCTATGGCTACACCTTC
CASSPRGETYGYTF
>TRBD2|TRBJ2-3|few|TRBV4-2
TGTGCCAGCAGCCCAAGCGGGATGACGCAGTATTTT
CASSPSGMTQYF
>TRBD2|TRBJ2-1|few|TRBV7-2
TGTGCCAGCAGCTTAGAACACCCTTGGACTAGCGGGGGGGGTTTTCTCGATGAGCAGTTCTTC
CASSLEHPWTSGGGFLDEQFF
>NA|TRBJ2-1|few|TRBV7-6
TGTGCCAGCAGCCAGACAGTAAGCTCCTACAATGAGCAGTTCTTC
CASSQTVSSYNEQFF
>NA|TRBJ2-7|many|TRBV12-3/TRBV12-4
TGTGCCAGCAGTTTAGGGGGTGTCTACGAGCAGTACTTC
CASSLGGVYEQYF
>TRBD1|TRBJ2-1|few|TRBV6-5
TGTGCCAGCAGTTACGGGACAGGGTTCAACGAGCAGTTCTTC
CASSYGTGFNEQFF
>TRBD2|TRBJ2-1|few|TRBV5-1
TGCGCCAGCAGCTGGCCGGATCAGCGGGGTCATGAGCAGTTCTTC
CASSWPDQRGHEQFF
>TRBD1|TRBJ2-7|NA|TRBV2
TGTGCGTTATTGGGGGACAGGGTGAACGAGCAGTACTTC
CALLGDRVNEQYF
>NA|TRBJ2-7|NA|TRBV20-1
TGCAGTGCTAGAGATCCCCACCACTCCTACGAGCAGTACTTC
CSARDPHHSYEQYF
>NA|TRBJ2-3|few|TRBV13
TGTGCCAGCACCCTCGGTTTGGGGCTAGTCACAGATACGCAGTATTTT
CASTLGLGLVTDTQYF
>TRBD2|TRBJ2-7|few|TRBV4-2
TGTGCCAGCAGCCACCCAACCGGCGGGGGTTCGGTCAACGAGCAGTACTTC
CASSHPTGGGSVNEQYF
>NA|TRBJ2-1|NA|TRBV7-9
TGTGCCAGCAGCTTAGCGGGAGTCGCGTACAATGAGCAGTTCTTC
CASSLAGVAYNEQFF
>NA|TRBJ1-1|NA|TRBV27
TGTGCCAGCAGTCCCTCCAGGGTGAACACTGAAGCTTTCTTT
CASSPSRVNTEAFF
>TRBD2|TRBJ2-3|many|TRBV20-1
TGCAGTGCTAGATCGCGGGGGGGCTCGGGTTCGGGAGATACGCAGTATTTT
CSARSRGGSGSGDTQYF
>NA|TRBJ2-1|few|TRBV29-1
TGCAGCGTTGATGGCTTCGAAAAGGGAAAGTGGTACAATGAGCAGTTCTTC
CSVDGFEKGKWYNEQFF